The T cell receptor beta chain described here comes from a study of T cells in Graves' hyperthyroidism and ophthalmopathy. RNA transcripts yielded amplified TCR beta CDR3 regions. A set of HTBI primers served as the primers for a first-round RT-PCR of the TCR CDR3. TCRdb itself ran the multiplex PCR reads through MiXCR, one entry per CDR3 protein. The sample records 490,000 or so distinct CDR3 sequences, roughly a sixth being singletons. A note on this clonotype: Its antigen is undetermined.

General observations from the study: Most thyroid clonotypes that were expanded above 0.001 also turned up in blood.

This clonotype was sampled from a woman aged 25 to 45 with Graves' ophthalmopathy. Sequencing was carried out using blood.

The CDR3 reads CAPKRPALSQETQYF. CDR3 DNA: TGTGCCCCAAAGCGACCGGCGCTTTCTCAAGAGACCCAGTACTTC. The rearrangement links TRBV6-7 to TRBJ2-5; no definite D call. TRBV6-7 is placed among ORFs of uncertain function. V lost 11 bases and J lost 2, with 21 bases in between. The CDR3 runs 15 residues.